These 17 T cell receptor beta chains share one sample of origin, sequenced in a study of beta chain features in type 1 diabetes (dated by TCRdb to the late 2010s). Receptors were amplified or captured by the immunoSEQ multiplex PCR assay. The High Capacity cDNA Reverse Transcription Kit was used to reverse transcribe all of the isolated RNA, meaning that expressed TCRB transcripts were what got sequenced. As stored in TCRdb, this immuneACCESS dataset retains in-frame rearrangements with V and J assigned. A fraction of the clones does not appear; measured against another copy, unresolved V genes explain less than half of the discrepancy, and the remainder lacks a known reason. A total of 970,000 or so clones appear in this sample, about 17% of them only once. The ten largest clones add up to around 0.02% of the sample. Sample: naive CD4+ T cells from blood. The cell subset or site label of this sample denotes: true naive CD4+ T cells. The receptor set was obtained from a woman aged 18-29 years in good health.

This clone appeared a few times. The genes are TRBV28 and TRBJ2-1; 7 positions match TRBD2. This CDR3 contains 14 residues. CDR1 and CDR2 (germline): MDHEN, SYDVKM. The junction had 12 bases not matched to a gene; V was cut back by 8 bases and J by 8 bases. The chain's CDR3 is CASGPGGFVHEQFF. The CDR3 region has the DNA TGTGCCAGCGGTCCCGGGGGGTTCGTTCATGAGCAGTTCTTC. Filled out from reference TRBV28 and TRBJ2-1, the complete variable domain reads DVKVTQSSRYLVKRTGEKVFLECVQDMDHENMFWYRQDPGLGLRLIYFSYDVKMKEKGDIPEGYSVSREKKERFSLILESASTNQTSMYLCASGPGGFVHEQFFGPGTRLTVL.

This rearrangement joins TRBV28 to TRBJ1-3, with D hard to call. The CDR3 sequence is 15 residues long. The germline gives CDR1 MDHEN, CDR2 SYDVKM. Trimming took off 6 bases at V and 0 bases at J, with 12 bases between the two ends. The CDR3 here is CASSRFPSSGNTIYF. DNA for the CDR3: TGTGCCAGCAGCCGGTTCCCGAGCTCTGGAAACACCATATATTTT.

This clone was seen more than once but under ten times. The chain couples TRBV21-1 to TRBJ2-5; the D call TRBD2 from the table was never checked on the DNA. TRBV21-1 is a pseudogene. This CDR3 has 14 residues. The CDR3 region has the DNA TGTGCCAGCAGCCCCCTGGTCCTCACTGAGACCCAGTACTTC. This translates into CASSPLVLTETQYF.

The rearrangement joins TRBV28 to TRBJ2-2; 9 nucleotides agree with TRBD1. There are 17 residues in the CDR3. J lost 1 base, V lost 4 bases, and 7 bases had no gene match. CDR1 and CDR2 from the germline V gene are MDHEN and SYDVKM. This CDR3 is CASSSGTGLLNTGELFF. The CDR3 DNA reads as TGTGCCAGCAGTTCAGGGACAGGGTTGTTGAACACCGGGGAGCTGTTTTTT.

This clone showed up just a few times. The chain combines TRBV9 with TRBJ2-7, with TRBD2 matching over 14 bases. The CDR3 runs 16 residues. J lost 6 bases, V lost 4 bases, and 9 bases had no gene match. Germline CDR1 is SGDLS and CDR2 is YYNGEE. The CDR3 reads CASSTGLAGDSSEQYF. In nucleotides, the CDR3 is TGTGCCAGCAGCACGGGACTAGCGGGAGATAGTAGCGAGCAGTACTTC.

This rearrangement joins TRBV2 to TRBJ1-4, with D possibly being TRBD1 (6 bases). This CDR3 is 16 amino acids long. Germline-derived CDR1 and CDR2 are SNHLY and FYNNEI. V was shortened by 3 bases and J by 1 base, with 12 bases between the two germline ends. DNA of the CDR3: TGTGCCAGCAGTGATTTGCGGGGGCGAACTAATGAAAAACTGTTTTTT. It translates to CASSDLRGRTNEKLFF.

The table lists this clone with a few counts. The chain recombines TRBV28 with TRBJ1-1, with a tentative D call TRBD1 (5 bases). CDR3 length: 12 amino acids. The germline V gene has CDR1 MDHEN and CDR2 SYDVKM. V lost 6 bases and J lost 7, with 12 bases in between. CDR3 residues: CASSLTGREAFF. In DNA form, the CDR3 reads TGTGCCAGCAGCTTGACGGGGCGTGAAGCTTTCTTT.

This clone came up a few times. V is TRBV5-4 and J is TRBJ1-1; TRBD1 is a possible D gene (5 bases). The V end lost 0 bases, the J end lost 8 bases, and 11 bases lay between the germline ends. The CDR3 length is 13 residues. Per the germline V gene, CDR1 is SGHNT and CDR2 is YYREEE (reference sequence). DNA for the CDR3: TGTGCCAGCAGCTTGGTTGGGGGGGAAGAAGCTTTCTTT. It encodes CASSLVGGEEAFF.

This clone showed up just a few times. The V gene is TRBV7-9, the J gene TRBJ2-5, with D perhaps assigned TRBD1 or TRBD2 (5 bases each). The J call may be faulty, since TRBJ2-7 better matches the DNA end. Germline CDR1 SEHNR, CDR2 FQNEAQ (reference sequence). The CDR3 is made up of 17 amino acids. The CDR3 spells CASSLAGRPGAPYEQYF. The CDR3 region has the DNA TGTGCCAGCAGCTTAGCGGGGCGGCCCGGGGCTCCCTACGAGCAGTACTTC.

This chain uses TRBV2 with TRBJ1-2; D not resolved. Trimming took 6 bases from V and 2 from J, leaving 13 bases between them. This CDR3 has 14 amino acids. The germline CDR1 and CDR2 sequences are SNHLY and FYNNEI. The chain's CDR3 is CASSREGRNYGYTF. The CDR3 DNA follows: TGTGCCAGCAGCCGCGAGGGCCGGAACTATGGCTACACCTTC.

The chain recombines TRBV7-2 with TRBJ1-3, with 7 bases lining up with TRBD1. Trimming cost V 5 bases and J 2 bases; bases outside gene matches: 3. Germline lookup yields CDR1 SGHTA and CDR2 FQGNSA. This CDR3 comprises 14 residues. CDR3 residues: CASSDGTAGNTIYF. Written as DNA, the CDR3 is TGTGCCAGCAGCGACGGGACAGCTGGAAACACCATATATTTT.

The V and J genes are TRBV7-2 and TRBJ1-3; unclear D gene. The germline gives CDR1 SGHTA, CDR2 FQGNSA. The CDR3 covers 14 residues. The ends were cut back, 1 base at V and 3 bases at J, with 7 bases in the middle. The CDR3 loop is CASSLEALGNTIYF. CDR3 nucleotide sequence: TGTGCCAGCAGCTTAGAAGCCCTTGGAAACACCATATATTTT.

The chain has TRBV28 and TRBJ2-7, with D unresolved. V gave up 2 bases and J gave up 3 bases, with 11 bases separating them. This CDR3 spans 14 amino acids. CDR1 and CDR2 from the germline V gene are MDHEN and SYDVKM. CDR3 loop: CASSLRETFYEQYF. The CDR3 coding sequence is TGTGCCAGCAGTTTAAGGGAAACATTCTACGAGCAGTACTTC.

This clone was seen more than once but under ten times. The rearrangement joins TRBV2 to TRBJ2-3; the D gene could be TRBD1 or TRBD2 (5 bases each). Per germline, CDR1 SNHLY and CDR2 FYNNEI. This CDR3 has 14 residues. V was cut by 4 bases and J by 2 bases, with 10 bases left in between. The CDR3, as DNA: TGTGCCAGCAGTGTCAGAGGGGACACAGATACGCAGTATTTT. Translation: CASSVRGDTDTQYF.

This clone has just a few counts. Within the sample, other DNA sequences also encode this same CDR3. This chain uses TRBV27 with TRBJ2-1; a weak D match, TRBD2 (6 bases). This CDR3 has 14 amino acids. Germline V gene data show CDR1 as MNHEY and CDR2 as SMNVEV (reference sequence). The V and J ends lost 2 bases and 2 bases respectively, with 7 bases between them. CDR3 region: CASSLGGTYNEQFF. Written as DNA, the CDR3 is TGTGCCAGCAGTTTAGGCGGGACCTACAATGAGCAGTTCTTC.

This clone was found a few times. The rearrangement links TRBV29-1 to TRBJ2-1; a weak D match, TRBD1 (5 bases). V gave up 6 bases and J gave up 2 bases, with 11 bases separating them. CDR3 size: 13 residues. Germline assignment: CDR1 SQVTM and CDR2 ANQGSEA. The CDR3 spells CSVPTVAYNEQFF. Written as DNA, the CDR3 is TGCAGCGTACCGACAGTGGCCTACAATGAGCAGTTCTTC.

This clone has only a few counts. The V gene is TRBV7-2, the J gene TRBJ1-2, with a weak D call TRBD1 (5 bases). The CDR3 covers 15 residues. CDR1 SGHTA and CDR2 FQGNSA come from the germline V gene. V gave up 2 bases and J gave up 2 bases, with 12 bases separating them. CDR3 nucleotide sequence: TGTGCCAGCAGCTTAACCCTGGGGGTAAACTATGGCTACACCTTC. Protein sequence: CASSLTLGVNYGYTF.